This T cell receptor (beta chain) was identified during a study of T-cell reconstitution after alpha-beta-depleted transplantation in children. Whole-study results and caveats: At day 60, the high TCRbeta diversity found in some patients originated from recipient T cells and thymic progenitors that had survived. Reportedly, alpha-beta T cells present about two months post-transplant originated from several hundred expanded clones of graft origin. Diversity and T-cell counts at one year after transplant derived mostly from new T cells.

This clonotype has at least ten counts. As yet, its antigen is unknown. Library preparation (for TCRbeta) was performed with unique molecular identifiers. TCRdb fed the PCR reads into MiXCR, producing one record per CDR3 protein. The sample consists of 200,000 to 250,000 distinct CDR3 sequences, roughly 24% of them appearing once. CDR3 length: 15 amino acids. Germline assignment: CDR1 SGDLS and CDR2 YYNGEE. V lost 1 base, J lost 3 bases, and 11 bases lay in between. The sample here was PBMCs, taken before TCRalphabeta/CD19-depleted stem cell transplant. V gene TRBV9 combines with J gene TRBJ2-1; no reliable D call. The source of this sequence is a girl aged 2 to 10 with Fanconi anemia, due to receive a stem cell transplant. CDR3 loop: CASSVLTGIYNEQFF. CDR3 sequence (DNA): TGTGCCAGCAGCGTATTAACGGGTATCTACAATGAGCAGTTCTTC.